The 12 T cell receptor beta chains in this list originate from one sample, sequenced in a study of blood T cells in healthy people across ages. The authors ran a second PCR of about 7 to 12 cycles using a sample-barcoded 5' primer and a J-beta primer mix. TCRdb recomputed calls from the 5' RACE reads with MiXCR, one row per CDR3 protein. This table holds about 1.8 million distinct CDR3 sequences, around 50% found once. The sample comprised blood. These receptor sequences come from a woman between 40 and 50 years old in good health.

The chain links TRBV6-6 to TRBJ1-5; a possible D gene is TRBD1 (5 bases). The CDR3 loop spans 14 amino acids. V lost 0 bases to trimming and J lost 6 bases, with 9 bases between them. Per the germline V gene, CDR1 is MNHNY and CDR2 is SVGAGI (reference sequence). The CDR3: CASSYSMGPQPQHF. The CDR3 DNA is TGTGCCAGCAGTTACTCGATGGGGCCTCAGCCCCAGCATTTT.

This chain links TRBV5-1 with TRBJ2-4; TRBD2 agrees at 7 bases. The assigned J gene may be wrong: the sequence end matches TRBJ2-7 better. The CDR3 has 14 amino acids. CDR1 SGHRS and CDR2 YFSETQ come from the germline V gene. The CDR3 is CASSGRGGVDEQYF. DNA of the CDR3: TGCGCCAGCAGCGGTCGGGGAGGGGTCGACGAGCAGTACTTC.

J is TRBJ2-7 and V is TRBV2; D is ambiguous. The CDR3 has 10 residues. Per the germline V gene, CDR1 is SNHLY and CDR2 is FYNNEI. Trimming took 8 bases from V and 4 from J, leaving 6 bases between them. The CDR3 region is CASGQYEQYF. Written as DNA, the CDR3 is TGTGCCAGCGGGCAGTACGAGCAGTACTTC.

This chain joins TRBV27 and TRBJ2-5; the D gene is possibly TRBD2 (6 bases). The CDR3 has 17 residues. CDR1 and CDR2 (germline): MNHEY, SMNVEV (reference sequence). V was trimmed by 5 bases and J by 2 bases, leaving 21 bases between them. CDR3 sequence: CASSALISGSPQETQYF. The CDR3 region has the DNA TGTGCCAGCAGTGCATTGATTAGCGGATCACCTCAAGAGACCCAGTACTTC.

The chain joins TRBV7-8 to TRBJ2-6; possible D gene TRBD1, 6 bases. Trimming removed 1 base from V and 2 bases from J, with 12 bases in between. In germline, CDR1 is SGHVS, CDR2 FQNEAQ. The CDR3 spans 17 residues. CDR3 in amino acids: CASSLGPTGTGANVLTF. In nucleotides, the CDR3 is TGTGCCAGCAGCTTAGGACCTACAGGGACTGGGGCCAACGTCCTGACTTTC.

The chain couples TRBV7-2 to TRBJ2-1; tentative D call: TRBD1 (5 bases). Trimming took 3 bases from V and 4 from J, leaving 13 bases between them. This CDR3 has 15 amino acids. Germline V gene data show CDR1 as SGHTA and CDR2 as FQGNSA. CDR3 in amino acids: CASSFDDSWYNEQFF. CDR3 in DNA: TGTGCCAGCAGCTTTGACGACAGTTGGTACAATGAGCAGTTCTTC.

The rearrangement links TRBV28 to TRBJ2-6, with TRBD1 matching 7 bases. J was trimmed by 6 bases and V by 6 bases; bases with no gene match: 8. Germline V gene data show CDR1 as MDHEN and CDR2 as SYDVKM. The CDR3 is 15 residues long. Written as DNA, the CDR3 is TGTGCCAGCAGCCCCAGGGGGAGTGTGGCCAACGTCCTGACTTTC. Translation gives CASSPRGSVANVLTF.

The chain combines TRBV20-1 with TRBJ2-3, with 12 bases matching TRBD1. The CDR3 spans 16 residues. V lost 3 bases and J lost 4; bases outside the gene matches: 8. The germline gives CDR1 DFQATT, CDR2 SNEGSKA (reference sequence). The DNA for the CDR3 is TGCAGTGCTAGTTTTCCGGGACAGGGGGCCTCAGATACGCAGTATTTT. Its protein is CSASFPGQGASDTQYF.

This sequence joins TRBV7-2 and TRBJ1-1, with 10 bases identical to TRBD1. This CDR3 contains 14 residues. Germline V gene lookup returns CDR1 SGHTA and CDR2 FQGNSA. The junction had 3 bases not matched to a gene; V was cut back by 2 bases and J by 6 bases. The CDR3 protein is CASSLRQGASEAFF. In nucleotides, the CDR3 is TGTGCCAGCAGCTTAAGACAGGGGGCGTCTGAAGCTTTCTTT.

This clonotype was seen repeatedly, ten times or more. The chain recombines TRBV20-1 with TRBJ2-5, with a possible D match to TRBD2 (7 bases). V lost 4 bases and J 4 bases, leaving 10 bases between the germline ends. This CDR3 region has 12 residues. From germline, CDR1 is DFQATT and CDR2 SNEGSKA (reference sequence). As DNA, the CDR3 is TGCAGTGCTACTAGGGGGGGAGAGACCCAGTACTTC. Its protein product is CSATRGGETQYF.

This clonotype was counted only a few times. The V call is TRBV27, the J call TRBJ2-3; 9 bases align to TRBD1. The germline CDR1 and CDR2 sequences are MNHEY and SMNVEV (reference sequence). The CDR3 runs 15 residues. Trimming took 2 bases from V and 5 from J; bases not matched to a gene: 5. The CDR3: CASSLGGQGRDTQYF. Written as DNA, the CDR3 is TGTGCCAGCAGTTTAGGGGGACAGGGTAGAGATACGCAGTATTTT.

This rearrangement joins TRBV6-5 to TRBJ2-7; 10 bases line up with TRBD1. The J segment lost 4 bases and the V segment lost 6 bases, leaving 9 bases of the junction unmatched. Germline-derived CDR1 and CDR2 are MNHEY and SVGAGI. This CDR3 comprises 15 residues. The CDR3 DNA is TGTGCCAGCAGCACCGCCGGGACAGGGGTGTACGAGCAGTACTTC. Amino acids: CASSTAGTGVYEQYF.